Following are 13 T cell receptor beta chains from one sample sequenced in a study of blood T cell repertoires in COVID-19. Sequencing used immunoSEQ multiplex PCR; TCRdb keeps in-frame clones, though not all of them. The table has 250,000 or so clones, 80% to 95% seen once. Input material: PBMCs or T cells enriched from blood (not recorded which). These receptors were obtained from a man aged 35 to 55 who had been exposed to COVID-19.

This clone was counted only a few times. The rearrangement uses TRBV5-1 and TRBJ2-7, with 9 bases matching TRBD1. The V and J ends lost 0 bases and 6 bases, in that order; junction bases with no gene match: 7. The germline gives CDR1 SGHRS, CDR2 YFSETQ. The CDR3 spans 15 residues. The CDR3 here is CASSLAFGQGPEQYF. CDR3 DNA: TGCGCCAGCAGCTTGGCCTTTGGACAGGGGCCCGAGCAGTACTTC.

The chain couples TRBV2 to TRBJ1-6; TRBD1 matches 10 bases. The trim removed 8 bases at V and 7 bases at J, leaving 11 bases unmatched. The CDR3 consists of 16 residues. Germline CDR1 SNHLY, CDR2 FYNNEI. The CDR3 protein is CASFKTTGGNNSPLHF. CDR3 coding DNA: TGTGCCAGCTTCAAAACGACAGGGGGCAACAATTCACCCCTCCACTTT.

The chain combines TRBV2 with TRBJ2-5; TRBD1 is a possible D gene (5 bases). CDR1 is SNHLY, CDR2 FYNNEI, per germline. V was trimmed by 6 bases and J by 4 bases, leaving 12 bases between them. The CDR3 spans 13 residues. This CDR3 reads CASSYPRGETQYF. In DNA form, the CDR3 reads TGTGCCAGCAGCTACCCAAGGGGAGAGACCCAGTACTTC.

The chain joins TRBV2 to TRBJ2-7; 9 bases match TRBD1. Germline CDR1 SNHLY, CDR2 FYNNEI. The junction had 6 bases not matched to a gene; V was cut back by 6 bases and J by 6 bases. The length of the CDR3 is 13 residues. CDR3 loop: CASRGTGSSEQYF. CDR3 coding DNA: TGTGCCAGCAGAGGGACAGGGAGTAGCGAGCAGTACTTC.

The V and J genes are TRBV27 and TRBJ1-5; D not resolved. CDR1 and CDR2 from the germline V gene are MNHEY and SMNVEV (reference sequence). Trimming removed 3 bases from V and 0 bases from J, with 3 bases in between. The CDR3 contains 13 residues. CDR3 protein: CASSFRSNQPQHF. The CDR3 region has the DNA TGTGCCAGCAGTTTCCGTAGCAATCAGCCCCAGCATTTT.

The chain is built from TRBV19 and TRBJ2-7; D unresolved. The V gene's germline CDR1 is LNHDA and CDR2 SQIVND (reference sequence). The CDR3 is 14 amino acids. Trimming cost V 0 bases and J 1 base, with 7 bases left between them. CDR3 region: CASSIDSRSYEQYF. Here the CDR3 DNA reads TGTGCCAGTAGTATAGATTCGCGGTCCTACGAGCAGTACTTC.

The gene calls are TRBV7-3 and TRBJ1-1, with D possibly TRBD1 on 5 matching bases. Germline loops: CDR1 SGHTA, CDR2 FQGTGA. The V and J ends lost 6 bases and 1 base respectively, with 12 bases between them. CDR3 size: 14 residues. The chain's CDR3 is CASRETVTNTEAFF. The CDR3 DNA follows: TGTGCCAGCAGAGAGACAGTGACGAACACTGAAGCTTTCTTT.

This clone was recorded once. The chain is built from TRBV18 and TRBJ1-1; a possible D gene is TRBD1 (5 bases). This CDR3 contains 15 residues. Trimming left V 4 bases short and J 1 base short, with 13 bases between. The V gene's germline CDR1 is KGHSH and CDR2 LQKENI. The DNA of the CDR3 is TGTGCCAGCTCACTACAGGAGCTCGCGAACACTGAAGCTTTCTTT. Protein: CASSLQELANTEAFF.

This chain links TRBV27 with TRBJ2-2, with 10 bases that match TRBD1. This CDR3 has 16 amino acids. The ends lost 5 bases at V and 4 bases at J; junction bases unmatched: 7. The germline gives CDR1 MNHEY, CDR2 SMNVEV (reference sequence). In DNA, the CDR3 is TGTGCCAGCAGTATAACTGACAGGGGGCCCACCGGGGAGCTGTTTTTT. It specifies CASSITDRGPTGELFF.

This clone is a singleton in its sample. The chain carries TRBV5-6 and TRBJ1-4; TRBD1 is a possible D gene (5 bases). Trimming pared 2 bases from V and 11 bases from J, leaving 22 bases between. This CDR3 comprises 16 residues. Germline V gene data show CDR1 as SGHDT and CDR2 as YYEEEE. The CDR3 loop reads CASSLGAGGEMRKLFF. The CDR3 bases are TGTGCCAGCAGCTTAGGGGCAGGCGGCGAAATGCGGAAACTGTTTTTT.

CDR3 in DNA: TGTGCCAGCAGCCCCAAGACAGGGAACACCGGGGAGCTGTTTTTT. It is translated as CASSPKTGNTGELFF. J is TRBJ2-2 and V is TRBV7-9; a possible D gene is TRBD1 (6 bases). V lost 5 bases and J 1 base, leaving 11 bases between the germline ends. Germline CDR1 SEHNR, CDR2 FQNEAQ (reference sequence). The CDR3 totals 15 residues.

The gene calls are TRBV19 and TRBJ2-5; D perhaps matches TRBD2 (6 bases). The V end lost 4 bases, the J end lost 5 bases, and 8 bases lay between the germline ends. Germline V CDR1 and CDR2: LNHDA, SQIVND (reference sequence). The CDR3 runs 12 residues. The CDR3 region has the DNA TGTGCCAGTAGTAGTGGGAGGGAGACCCAGTACTTC. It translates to CASSSGRETQYF.

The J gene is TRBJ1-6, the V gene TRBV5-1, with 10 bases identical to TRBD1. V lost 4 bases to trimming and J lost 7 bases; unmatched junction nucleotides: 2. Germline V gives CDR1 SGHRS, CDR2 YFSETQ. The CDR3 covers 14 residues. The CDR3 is CASSQDRGNSPLHF. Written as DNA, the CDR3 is TGCGCCAGCAGCCAGGACAGGGGGAATTCACCCCTCCACTTT.